Listed here are 26 T cell receptor beta chains from one sample, sequenced in a study of T cell responses to AZD1222 COVID-19 vaccine. Data came from immunoSEQ multiplex PCR; TCRdb stores just in-frame clones and leaves some out. The profile shows just over 60,000 clones, approximately 83% of them singletons. The starting material was peripheral blood, obtained on day 0 of AZD1222 vaccination. All receptors come from an adult in good health.

The J gene is TRBJ1-1, the V gene TRBV24-1; D might be TRBD1 (5 bases). Between the trimmed V and J ends, which lost 7 bases and 1 base, there was a span of 15 bases. The CDR3 is made up of 15 amino acids. CDR1 and CDR2 from the germline V gene are KGHDR and SFDVKD. CDR3 DNA: TGTGCCACCAGGCCCAATACGGGGGGGAACACTGAAGCTTTCTTT. It encodes CATRPNTGGNTEAFF.

A few counts support this clone. The rearrangement links TRBV7-2 to TRBJ2-4; D possibly corresponds to TRBD2 (6 bases). In germline, CDR1 is SGHTA, CDR2 FQGNSA. V lost 5 bases to trimming and J lost 4 bases, with 15 bases between them. The length of the CDR3 is 15 residues. Here the CDR3 DNA reads TGTGCCAGCAGCCCAGGGACGGGACTTAAAAACATTCAGTACTTC. The encoded protein is CASSPGTGLKNIQYF.

The rearrangement uses TRBV19 and TRBJ1-1; D gene ambiguous. Germline V lookup: CDR1 LNHDA, CDR2 SQIVND (reference sequence). The ends were cut back, 1 base at V and 5 bases at J, with 11 bases in the middle. The CDR3 totals 14 residues. Here the CDR3 reads CASSIVSGSTEAFF. CDR3 in DNA: TGTGCCAGTAGTATAGTTTCGGGTAGTACTGAAGCTTTCTTT.

The chain has TRBV30 and TRBJ1-3; D not certain. This CDR3 is built from 14 residues. CDR1 is GTSNPN and CDR2 is SVGIG in the germline V gene (reference sequence). V was shortened by 5 bases and J by 0 bases, with 11 bases between the two germline ends. DNA for the CDR3: TGTGCCTGGTCACTGGTCGGCTCTGGAAACACCATATATTTT. Its translation: CAWSLVGSGNTIYF.

The V and J genes are TRBV7-9 and TRBJ2-3, with 7 bases aligning to TRBD1. Germline V gene lookup returns CDR1 SEHNR and CDR2 FQNEAQ (reference sequence). The trim removed 5 bases at V and 2 bases at J, leaving 4 bases unmatched. This CDR3 is built from 14 residues. The CDR3 region has the DNA TGTGCCAGCAGCCCGGACAGGTTCACAGATACGCAGTATTTT. Translated, it gives CASSPDRFTDTQYF.

The CDR3, as DNA: TGTGCCAGCAGCCAATTTGTTTTCGATGAGCAGTTCTTC. Its protein product is CASSQFVFDEQFF. The chain links TRBV3-1 (or the pseudogene TRBV3-2) to TRBJ2-1, with D hard to call. This CDR3 is 13 amino acids long. The V end lost 2 bases, the J end lost 8 bases, and 10 bases lay between the germline ends. Looked up from germline, CDR1 is LGHDT and CDR2 is YNNKEL (reference sequence).

The J gene is TRBJ2-5, the V gene TRBV5-1, with no clear D. The CDR3 runs 12 residues. Germline V gene lookup returns CDR1 SGHRS and CDR2 YFSETQ. V was trimmed by 0 bases and J by 2 bases, leaving 2 bases between them. This CDR3 is CASSLDQETQYF. For the CDR3, the DNA is TGCGCCAGCAGCTTGGATCAAGAGACCCAGTACTTC.

This clone has a single count. The rearrangement uses TRBV6-2 or TRBV6-3 and TRBJ1-1; the match to TRBD1 covers 8 bases. CDR3 length: 15 residues. Germline CDR1 MNHEY, CDR2 SVGEGT. J was trimmed by 0 bases and V by 4 bases; bases with no gene match: 4. CDR3 sequence: CASSSRGRVNTEAFF. The CDR3 nucleotides are TGTGCCAGCAGTTCCAGGGGGCGGGTGAACACTGAAGCTTTCTTT.

The J gene is TRBJ2-7, the V gene TRBV2, with 9 bases identical to TRBD2. From germline, CDR1 is SNHLY and CDR2 FYNNEI. CDR3 size: 14 residues. V shed 3 bases, J shed 3 bases, and the junction held 3 bases outside the gene matches. The CDR3 loop is CASSDASGDYEQYF. Written as DNA, the CDR3 is TGTGCCAGCAGTGATGCTAGCGGGGACTACGAGCAGTACTTC.

This chain joins TRBV7-3 and TRBJ1-3; a weak D match, TRBD1 (5 bases). This CDR3 is 14 amino acids long. Deletions cut 2 bases from V and 1 base from J, with 6 bases between. Germline assignment: CDR1 SGHTA and CDR2 FQGTGA. CDR3 amino acids: CASSLQGSGNTIYF. DNA of the CDR3: TGTGCCAGCAGCTTACAGGGTTCTGGAAACACCATATATTTT.

V usage is TRBV5-4 and J usage is TRBJ1-6, with no clear D. The germline V gene has CDR1 SGHNT and CDR2 YYREEE (reference sequence). The CDR3 loop spans 15 amino acids. Trimming removed 6 bases from V and 5 bases from J, with 15 bases in between. The CDR3 loop is CASTLDLRHNSPLHF. In DNA, the CDR3 is TGTGCCAGCACCCTTGACCTCAGGCATAATTCACCCCTCCACTTT.

The chain uses TRBV6-5 and TRBJ2-7; either TRBD1 or TRBD2 may fit D (5 bases each). The CDR3 totals 14 residues. Trimming shortened V by 6 bases and J by 6 bases, and 18 bases separated the two germline ends. The germline gives CDR1 MNHEY, CDR2 SVGAGI. The DNA of the CDR3 is TGTGCCAGCAGCCCCCTAGCAAGGGGCGGCGAGCAGTACTTC. It is translated as CASSPLARGGEQYF.

This clone was observed a handful of times. The genes are TRBV11-3 and TRBJ1-1, with 8 bases aligning to TRBD1. This CDR3 is 13 amino acids long. The V gene end was trimmed by 4 bases and the J gene end by 5 bases; junction bases not matched to a gene: 3. Germline loops: CDR1 SGHNT, CDR2 YENEEA. CDR3 nucleotide sequence: TGTGCCAGCAGCTGGACAGGGATGACTGAAGCTTTCTTT. Its protein is CASSWTGMTEAFF.

The chain is built from TRBV19 and TRBJ2-3; D unresolved. Deletions cut 5 bases from V and 5 bases from J, with 8 bases between. Germline V gives CDR1 LNHDA, CDR2 SQIVND (reference sequence). The CDR3 runs to 12 residues. The CDR3: CASSPRGDTQYF. CDR3 sequence (DNA): TGTGCCAGTAGTCCCCGTGGAGATACGCAGTATTTT.

This clone was observed a handful of times. The chain links TRBV4-3 to TRBJ1-6; unclear D gene. Trimming shortened V by 0 bases and J by 5 bases, and 11 bases separated the two germline ends. From germline, CDR1 is LGHNA and CDR2 YSLEER. This CDR3 is built from 16 residues. The DNA of the CDR3 is TGCGCCAGCAGCCAAGATTGGGCGGCTGATAATTCACCCCTCCACTTT. This codes for CASSQDWAADNSPLHF.

CDR3 coding DNA: TGCGCCAGCAGCCAAGAATTGGCAGATACGCAGTATTTT. Amino acid sequence: CASSQELADTQYF. V is TRBV4-3 and J is TRBJ2-3; D gene uncertain. Trimming cost V 0 bases and J 4 bases, with 5 bases left between them. The CDR3 extends over 13 amino acids. Germline V gene sequence: CDR1 LGHNA, CDR2 YSLEER.

V is TRBV19 and J is TRBJ1-2; no clear D. The CDR3 contains 15 residues. Trimming stripped 3 bases from V and 8 bases from J, with 19 bases between. CDR1 and CDR2 from the germline V gene are LNHDA and SQIVND (reference sequence). CDR3 nucleotide sequence: TGTGCCAGTAGTATCACGGACGGTCCCGGGTCCGGCTACACCTTC. Amino acid sequence: CASSITDGPGSGYTF.

This sequence joins TRBV5-1 and TRBJ1-6; D perhaps matches TRBD1 (6 bases). Per the germline V gene, CDR1 is SGHRS and CDR2 is YFSETQ. This CDR3 has 15 amino acids. V was shortened by 3 bases and J by 5 bases, with 12 bases between the two germline ends. The CDR3 reads CASSWGQINNSPLHF. The CDR3 bases are TGCGCCAGCAGCTGGGGGCAGATAAATAATTCACCCCTCCACTTT.

V is TRBV5-4 and J is TRBJ1-4, with D tentatively TRBD1 (6 bases). V lost 4 bases and J 7 bases, leaving 14 bases between the germline ends. The V gene's germline CDR1 is SGHNT and CDR2 YYREEE (reference sequence). CDR3 length: 14 amino acids. The CDR3 loop reads CASSNRGALEKLFF. The CDR3 DNA sequence: TGTGCCAGCAGCAACCGGGGGGCTCTTGAAAAACTGTTTTTT.

The CDR3 protein is CASSLGTGMNTEAFF. CDR3 bases: TGTGCCAGCAGTTTAGGGACAGGGATGAACACTGAAGCTTTCTTT. The chain recombines TRBV27 with TRBJ1-1; 9 bases map to TRBD1. Germline CDR1 and CDR2: MNHEY and SMNVEV (reference sequence). CDR3 length: 15 residues. V trimming: 2 bases; J trimming: 0 bases; junction bases outside the gene matches: 1.

V gene TRBV28 combines with J gene TRBJ2-1; D might be TRBD1 or TRBD2, each matching 5 bases. The germline gives CDR1 MDHEN, CDR2 SYDVKM. The CDR3 is 14 amino acids. Trimming removed 7 bases at V and 0 bases at J, with 10 bases between. The CDR3 region has the DNA TGTGCCAGCAATAGTGGGGGCTCCTACAATGAGCAGTTCTTC. Protein sequence: CASNSGGSYNEQFF.

The rearrangement links TRBV2 to TRBJ1-1, with 9 nucleotides matching TRBD1. Germline V gene sequence: CDR1 SNHLY, CDR2 FYNNEI. Germline trimming cut 4 bases from V and 5 bases from J; bases unmatched to any gene: 5. The CDR3 is 14 amino acids. In DNA, the CDR3 is TGTGCCAGCAGTGGCTGGGGACAGGGAACTGAAGCTTTCTTT. Amino acid sequence: CASSGWGQGTEAFF.

The V gene is TRBV5-4, the J gene TRBJ2-3, with 7 bases matching TRBD2. After removal of 4 bases from V and 6 bases from J, the junction contained 11 bases not matched to a gene. This CDR3 has 15 residues. The germline gives CDR1 SGHNT, CDR2 YYREEE (reference sequence). This CDR3 is CASSTERGPSDTQYF. The CDR3 DNA sequence: TGTGCCAGCAGCACCGAGCGGGGCCCGTCGGATACGCAGTATTTT. The full variable domain, with the rest looked up from reference TRBV5-4 and TRBJ2-3, is ETGVTQSPTHLIKTRGQQVTLRCSSQSGHNTVSWYQQALGQGPQFIFQYYREEENGRGNFPPRFSGLQFPNYSSELNVNALELDDSALYLCASSTERGPSDTQYFGPGTRLTVL.

CDR3 region: CASSPDRGSNEKLFF. CDR3 nucleotide sequence: TGTGCCAGCTCACCGGACAGGGGATCTAATGAAAAACTGTTTTTT. The chain combines TRBV18 with TRBJ1-4; 9 bases agree with TRBD1. The CDR3 is made up of 15 amino acids. J lost 3 bases, V lost 3 bases, and 2 bases had no gene match. Germline CDR1 KGHSH, CDR2 LQKENI.

The chain has TRBV4-3 and TRBJ1-2; no clear D. The CDR3 is 15 amino acids. With 1 base removed from V and 0 bases from J, the gap between germline ends came to 9 bases. CDR1 is LGHNA, CDR2 YSLEER, per germline. CDR3 region: CASSQGEGPNYGYTF. For the CDR3, the DNA is TGCGCCAGCAGCCAAGGGGAGGGTCCTAACTATGGCTACACCTTC.

This clone showed up just once. The rearrangement uses TRBV13 and TRBJ2-7, with D maybe TRBD2 (5 bases). Trimming shortened V by 5 bases and J by 2 bases, and 13 bases separated the two germline ends. The CDR3 is 14 amino acids. The V gene's germline CDR1 is PRHDT and CDR2 FYEKMQ (reference sequence). CDR3 in amino acids: CASSQRTRTYEQYF. For the CDR3, the DNA is TGTGCCAGCAGCCAAAGGACTCGAACCTACGAGCAGTACTTC.